Each of the 29 T cell receptor beta chains below was sequenced from the same sample in a study of T-cell memory formation after mild COVID-19. Using its own MiXCR run on the 5' RACE reads, TCRdb lists one record per CDR3 protein. The sample consists of some 410,000 distinct CDR3 sequences, around 22% of them appearing once. Sequencing was carried out using PBMCs or a T cell subset sorted from them (not recorded which). The receptors derive from an adult woman who had mild COVID-19 (a few samples of this study predate the infection). Cell type and time point are not known.

The chain links TRBV12-3 or TRBV12-4 to TRBJ2-1; D not certain. V lost 6 bases and J 5 bases, leaving 11 bases between the germline ends. The CDR3 contains 13 residues. The CDR3, as DNA: TGTGCCAGCAGATCTCCTAGAGACAATGAGCAGTTCTTC. This sequence encodes CASRSPRDNEQFF.

V usage is TRBV20-1 and J usage is TRBJ2-7; 7 nucleotides agree with TRBD1. V was clipped by 7 bases and J by 7 bases; unmatched bases: 19. The CDR3 contains 15 residues. The germline V gene has CDR1 DFQATT and CDR2 SNEGSKA (reference sequence). CDR3: CSVSEPGTVPREQYF. CDR3 bases: TGCAGTGTTTCAGAACCCGGGACAGTCCCCAGAGAGCAGTACTTC.

Sample share makes this clonotype medium-sized. The J gene is TRBJ2-7, the V gene TRBV12-3 or TRBV12-4; TRBD1 matches 9 bases. Trimming took 5 bases from V and 3 from J; bases not matched to a gene: 11. This CDR3 is 16 amino acids long. CDR3: CASSPAGTGFLYEQYF. The CDR3 nucleotides are TGTGCCAGCAGTCCAGCCGGGACAGGGTTTCTCTACGAGCAGTACTTC.

J is TRBJ2-1 and V is TRBV4-3; 10 nucleotides align to TRBD2. CDR1 and CDR2 from the germline V gene are LGHNA and YSLEER. The V and J ends lost 0 bases and 6 bases, in that order; junction bases with no gene match: 8. The CDR3 contains 17 residues. CDR3 sequence (DNA): TGCGCCAGCAGCCAAGATGGTGGGGGACTAGCGCGCAATGAGCAGTTCTTC. Its protein product is CASSQDGGGLARNEQFF.

The sample holds a few counts of this clonotype. The junction and the germline gene differ at one end; a read error may be behind it. This chain links TRBV3-1 with TRBJ2-7, with TRBD1 matching 8 bases. The CDR3 length is 12 residues. Germline loops: CDR1 LGHDT, CDR2 YNNKEL (reference sequence). The CDR3 region is CASRQDRGLQYF. CDR3 nucleotides: TGTGCCAGCAGACAAGACAGGGGACTGCAGTACTTC.

The sample holds a few counts of this clonotype. The V and J genes are TRBV12-3 or TRBV12-4 and TRBJ1-2, with a tentative D call TRBD1 (5 bases). There are 11 residues in the CDR3. V was clipped by 5 bases and J by 8 bases, with 9 bases between them. CDR3 bases: TGTGCCAGCAGTGGGGCAGCGGGCTACACCTTC. This codes for CASSGAAGYTF.

This clonotype was seen a handful of times. V usage is TRBV24-1 and J usage is TRBJ2-1; 10 nucleotides line up with TRBD1. The germline gives CDR1 KGHDR, CDR2 SFDVKD. Trimming at V came to 5 bases and at J to 6 bases, leaving 6 bases not matched to a gene. CDR3 length: 15 residues. CDR3 region: CATSATGGAVNEQFF. The CDR3 DNA sequence: TGTGCCACCAGTGCGACAGGGGGCGCCGTCAATGAGCAGTTCTTC.

V usage is TRBV18 and J usage is TRBJ1-5, with D perhaps TRBD1 (5 bases). The CDR3 covers 16 residues. V was shortened by 3 bases and J by 6 bases, with 18 bases between the two germline ends. Looked up from germline, CDR1 is KGHSH and CDR2 is LQKENI. The CDR3 nucleotides are TGTGCCAGCTCACCTTCCGGCGGGGGGACCGGTCAGCCCCAGCATTTT. As protein: CASSPSGGGTGQPQHF.

This chain uses TRBV2 with TRBJ2-7, with 11 bases matching TRBD1. The length of the CDR3 is 16 residues. The V and J ends lost 6 bases and 4 bases, in that order; junction bases with no gene match: 11. Germline CDR1 reads SNHLY; CDR2 reads FYNNEI. DNA for the CDR3: TGTGCCAGCAGAGGCGTTGGGGACAGGGGGTTATACGAGCAGTACTTC. This encodes CASRGVGDRGLYEQYF.

This clonotype has only a few counts. The J gene is TRBJ1-1, the V gene TRBV7-2; 7 bases are shared with TRBD1. The CDR3 consists of 15 residues. V dropped 5 bases and J dropped 4; count of bases not matched to a gene: 10. Germline V gives CDR1 SGHTA, CDR2 FQGNSA. CDR3 in amino acids: CASSHPDRDLTEAFF. CDR3 DNA: TGTGCCAGCAGCCACCCCGACAGGGATCTCACTGAAGCTTTCTTT.

The chain is built from TRBV10-3 and TRBJ1-1; no clear D gene. Germline V gene data show CDR1 as ENHRY and CDR2 as SYGVKD. The germline V and J ends were trimmed by 9 bases and 3 bases, with 8 bases remaining between them. The CDR3 extends over 11 amino acids. CDR3 nucleotide sequence: TGTGCCATTACAAGTGACACTGAAGCTTTCTTT. Translation: CAITSDTEAFF.

The chain joins TRBV12-3 or TRBV12-4 to TRBJ1-2; 8 bases are a match to TRBD1. The CDR3 sequence is 15 residues long. The trim removed 4 bases at V and 5 bases at J, leaving 9 bases unmatched. CDR3 in amino acids: CASSSRTGRRYGYTF. Here the CDR3 DNA reads TGTGCCAGCAGTTCCCGGACAGGGAGGAGATATGGCTACACCTTC.

V usage is TRBV5-1 and J usage is TRBJ1-5; unclear D gene. Germline-derived CDR1 and CDR2 are SGHRS and YFSETQ. V was cut by 4 bases and J by 7 bases, with 18 bases left in between. This CDR3 contains 15 residues. The CDR3 here is CASSPGPSDWQPQHF. The CDR3 bases are TGCGCCAGCAGCCCTGGCCCGTCCGATTGGCAGCCCCAGCATTTT.

The gene calls are TRBV2 and TRBJ1-5, with D possibly matching TRBD1 (6 bases). The germline gives CDR1 SNHLY, CDR2 FYNNEI. Trimming removed 7 bases from V and 1 base from J, with 20 bases in between. The CDR3 is made up of 17 amino acids. The CDR3 nucleotides are TGTGCCAGCACCAAAAGAGAGGGGGGGCTGAGCAATCAGCCCCAGCATTTT. Translated, it gives CASTKREGGLSNQPQHF.

This clonotype appeared many times. V usage is TRBV7-6 and J usage is TRBJ1-1, with 12 bases fitting TRBD1. The trim removed 4 bases at V and 10 bases at J, leaving 7 bases unmatched. Per the germline V gene, CDR1 is SGHVS and CDR2 is FNYEAQ. CDR3 size: 14 residues. CDR3 bases: TGTGCCAGCAGCTCACCGGGACAGGGGGCTGGAGCTTTCTTT. This gives the protein CASSSPGQGAGAFF.

The chain carries TRBV6-5 and TRBJ2-1; 11 bases map to TRBD2. The CDR3 consists of 16 residues. Germline values: CDR1 MNHEY, CDR2 SVGAGI. The ends lost 6 bases at V and 6 bases at J; junction bases unmatched: 10. The CDR3 is CASSMGWTSGFNEQFF. The CDR3 DNA follows: TGTGCCAGCAGCATGGGCTGGACTAGCGGGTTCAATGAGCAGTTCTTC.

This clonotype was found a few times. In nucleotides, the CDR3 is TGTGCCAGCAGCGTTACCTGGGACAGGGCTAGCAATGAGCAGTTCTTC. As protein: CASSVTWDRASNEQFF. This rearrangement joins TRBV9 to TRBJ2-1; 9 nucleotides line up with TRBD1. CDR1 is SGDLS, CDR2 YYNGEE, per germline. With V trimmed by 2 bases and J by 6 bases, 9 bases remained unmatched. This CDR3 is 16 amino acids long. Using reference TRBV9 and TRBJ2-1 for the parts outside the CDR3, the full variable domain is DSGVTQTPKHLITATGQRVTLRCSPRSGDLSVYWYQQSLDQGLQFLIQYYNGEERAKGNILERFSAQQFPDLHSELNLSSLELGDSALYFCASSVTWDRASNEQFFGPGTRLTVL.

The genes are TRBV20-1 and TRBJ2-1; TRBD2 agrees at 13 bases. V shed 6 bases and J 3 bases; nucleotides not matched to a gene: 17. This CDR3 has 19 amino acids. CDR1 is DFQATT, CDR2 SNEGSKA, per germline (reference sequence). The CDR3 DNA is TGCAGTGCCACTCGCCCTACTAGCGGGAGGGCCTTACTCTACAATGAGCAGTTCTTC. The encoded protein is CSATRPTSGRALLYNEQFF.

The chain recombines TRBV12-3 or TRBV12-4 with TRBJ2-1; 14 nucleotides match TRBD2. V shed 2 bases and J 3 bases; nucleotides not matched to a gene: 15. The CDR3 runs 21 residues. The CDR3 DNA follows: TGTGCCAGCAGTTTAAGGGGTATCGGGACTAGCGGGAGAGATGGCTACAATGAGCAGTTCTTC. Translated: CASSLRGIGTSGRDGYNEQFF.

V is TRBV15 and J is TRBJ2-6; TRBD1 aligns across 10 bases. Germline-derived CDR1 and CDR2 are LNHNV and YYDKDF (reference sequence). The CDR3 contains 18 residues. Losses at the gene ends were 3 bases for V and 1 base for J; bases not matched to a gene: 6. CDR3 in amino acids: CATSRGRQGASGANVLTF. CDR3 DNA sequence: TGTGCCACCAGCAGGGGAAGACAGGGGGCTTCTGGGGCCAACGTCCTGACTTTC.

This clonotype came up a few times. The gene calls are TRBV7-2 and TRBJ2-1; 10 nucleotides align to TRBD1. J was trimmed by 5 bases and V by 5 bases; bases with no gene match: 6. Germline values: CDR1 SGHTA, CDR2 FQGNSA. The CDR3 contains 15 residues. The CDR3 sequence is CASSPMGQGNNEQFF. The CDR3 coding sequence is TGTGCCAGCAGCCCCATGGGACAGGGGAACAATGAGCAGTTCTTC.

The chain links TRBV4-1 to TRBJ2-7, with a weak D call TRBD1 (7 bases). CDR3 length: 15 residues. The V gene lost 3 bases and the J gene lost 2 bases, with 14 bases spanning the gap. Germline V gene data show CDR1 as MGHRA and CDR2 as YSYEKL. CDR3 coding DNA: TGCGCCAGCAGCCATACCCAGGGGGGAACCTACGAGCAGTACTTC. It is translated as CASSHTQGGTYEQYF.

In DNA, the CDR3 is TGTGCCAGCAGCTCCGGGACTAGCGGGAGGGCCGAAGAGACCCAGTACTTC. Translation: CASSSGTSGRAEETQYF. The chain carries TRBV5-4 and TRBJ2-5; 16 nucleotides line up with TRBD2. The trim removed 3 bases at V and 3 bases at J, leaving 5 bases unmatched. The CDR3 covers 17 residues. From germline, CDR1 is SGHNT and CDR2 YYREEE (reference sequence).

This clonotype occurred a few times. V and J are TRBV4-1 and TRBJ1-1; no clear D. V lost 1 base and J 2 bases, leaving 8 bases between the germline ends. The CDR3 contains 14 residues. The V gene's germline CDR1 is MGHRA and CDR2 YSYEKL. CDR3 coding DNA: TGCGCCAGCAGCCAAGTTGGACCTAACACTGAAGCTTTCTTT. It specifies CASSQVGPNTEAFF.

This chain connects TRBV11-2 to TRBJ1-4; D is possibly TRBD1 (6 bases). V dropped 2 bases and J dropped 9 bases, with 16 bases sitting between them. The germline V gene encodes CDR1 SGHAT and CDR2 FQNNGV. The CDR3 length is 15 residues. The DNA of the CDR3 is TGTGCCAGCAGCTTAAAGATCACAGGGAATAAAAAACTGTTTTTT. Translated: CASSLKITGNKKLFF. The complete variable domain, with remaining parts taken from reference TRBV11-2 and TRBJ1-4, reads EAGVAQSPRYKIIEKRQSVAFWCNPISGHATLYWYQQILGQGPKLLIQFQNNGVVDDSQLPKDRFSAERLKGVDSTLKIQPAKLEDSAVYLCASSLKITGNKKLFFGSGTQLSVL.

This clonotype was counted between two and nine times. The chain uses TRBV28 and TRBJ2-7, with 12 bases aligning to TRBD2. This CDR3 is built from 18 residues. Germline lookup yields CDR1 MDHEN and CDR2 SYDVKM. V was clipped by 3 bases and J by 3 bases; unmatched bases: 12. CDR3 protein: CASSLGPPGLAGRYEQYF. Written as DNA, the CDR3 is TGTGCCAGCAGTTTGGGCCCCCCGGGACTAGCGGGCCGCTACGAGCAGTACTTC.

The rearrangement uses TRBV4-3 and TRBJ1-1; no firm D call. Germline V CDR1 and CDR2: LGHNA, YSLEER. Deletions cut 0 bases from V and 1 base from J, with 12 bases between. This CDR3 has 16 residues. Written as DNA, the CDR3 is TGCGCCAGCAGCCAAGATACTGGAGGGAGGAACACTGAAGCTTTCTTT. Protein: CASSQDTGGRNTEAFF.

This sequence joins TRBV11-2 and TRBJ2-7; maybe TRBD2 (6 bases). CDR1 SGHAT and CDR2 FQNNGV come from the germline V gene. The CDR3 is made up of 13 amino acids. The V end lost 4 bases, the J end lost 3 bases, and 10 bases lay between the germline ends. CDR3 region: CASSYGTLYEQYF. CDR3 bases: TGTGCCAGCAGCTACGGGACTCTCTACGAGCAGTACTTC. The full variable domain, rest sourced from reference TRBV11-2 and TRBJ2-7, is EAGVAQSPRYKIIEKRQSVAFWCNPISGHATLYWYQQILGQGPKLLIQFQNNGVVDDSQLPKDRFSAERLKGVDSTLKIQPAKLEDSAVYLCASSYGTLYEQYFGPGTRLTVT.

In nucleotides, the CDR3 is TGCGCCAGCAGCTTGGCGTCTGGACAAACCCCCCAGTTCTTC. Its protein is CASSLASGQTPQFF. The genes are TRBV5-1 and TRBJ2-1, with D perhaps matching TRBD1 (5 bases). The CDR3 consists of 14 residues. The V end was cut by 0 bases, the J end by 13 bases, with 17 bases between. CDR1 and CDR2 (germline): SGHRS, YFSETQ.